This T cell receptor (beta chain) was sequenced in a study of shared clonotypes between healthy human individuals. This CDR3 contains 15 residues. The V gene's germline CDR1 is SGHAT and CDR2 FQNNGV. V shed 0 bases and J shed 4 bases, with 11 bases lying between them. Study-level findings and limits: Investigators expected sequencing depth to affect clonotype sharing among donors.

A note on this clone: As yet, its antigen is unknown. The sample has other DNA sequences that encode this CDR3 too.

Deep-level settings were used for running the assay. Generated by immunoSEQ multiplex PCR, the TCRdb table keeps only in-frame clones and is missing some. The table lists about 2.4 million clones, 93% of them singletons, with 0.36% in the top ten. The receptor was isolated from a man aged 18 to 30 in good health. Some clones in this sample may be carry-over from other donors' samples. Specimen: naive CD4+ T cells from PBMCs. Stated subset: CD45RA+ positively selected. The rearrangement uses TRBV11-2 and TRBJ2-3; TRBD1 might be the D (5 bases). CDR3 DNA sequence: TGTGCCAGCAGCTTAGATTTGCAGGGCCCAGATACGCAGTATTTT. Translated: CASSLDLQGPDTQYF.